These 3 T cell receptor beta chains were sequenced from one sample in a study of blood T cell repertoires in COVID-19. Some clones are missing from TCRdb's copy, which holds only in-frame ones; the method was immunoSEQ multiplex PCR. The sample yields tens of thousands of clones, 80% to 90% seen once. The specimen sequenced was peripheral blood. These receptors were collected from a woman of 80 years or more with acute or convalescent COVID-19.

V is TRBV3-1 (or the pseudogene TRBV3-2) and J is TRBJ1-5; D is undetermined. Trimming took 0 bases from V and 4 from J, leaving 4 bases between them. This CDR3 has 13 amino acids. CDR1 and CDR2 from the germline V gene are LGHDT and YNNKEL (reference sequence). This chain's CDR3 is CASSQERNQPQHF. The CDR3 DNA follows: TGTGCCAGCAGCCAAGAGAGAAATCAGCCCCAGCATTTT.

The genes are TRBV28 and TRBJ2-5; no clear D. Germline V lookup: CDR1 MDHEN, CDR2 SYDVKM. This CDR3 is built from 13 residues. The V gene lost 3 bases and the J gene lost 5 bases, with 10 bases spanning the gap. In DNA, the CDR3 is TGTGCCAGCAGTTTTTCGGGTGCGGAGACCCAGTACTTC. Translation gives CASSFSGAETQYF.

The rearrangement uses TRBV30 and TRBJ2-5, with 11 bases aligning to TRBD2. V lost 4 bases, J lost 5 bases, and 3 bases stayed unmatched. Looked up from germline, CDR1 is GTSNPN and CDR2 is SVGIG (reference sequence). The CDR3 is 13 amino acids. In nucleotides, the CDR3 is TGTGCCTGGAAACTAGCGGGGGTGGAGACCCAGTACTTC. It yields the protein CAWKLAGVETQYF.